This T cell receptor (beta chain) was observed in a study of T-cell reconstitution after alpha-beta-depleted transplantation in children (dated by TCRdb to the mid-2010s). Looking at the study overall: T-cell immune reconstitution after TCRalphabeta/CD19-depleted allogeneic hematopoietic cell transplantation in children was quantitatively tracked in the study by means of TCR repertoire profiling. The paper's findings and limits, for the study overall: The apparently early recovery of alphabetaT-cell counts about two months after transplant reportedly depended on only several hundred rapidly expanded clones that came from non-depleted graft cells. Over subsequent months, a decline in hyperexpanded clone frequencies was noted, and after one year, T-cell counts and TCRbeta diversity were mostly ascribed to newly produced T cells. In some patients, the high TCRbeta diversity seen at day 60 was put down to recipient T cells and intrathymic progenitors that had survived conditioning.

The treatment or condition label here, explained by the study, means: allogeneic hematopoietic cell transplantation with graft depleted of TCRalphabeta T cells and CD19 B cells. Transplant recipients were children who received TCRalphabeta/CD19-depleted allogeneic hematopoietic cell grafts. Trimming takes 3 bases from V and 0 bases from J, and the germline ends sit 15 bases apart. The CDR3 covers 15 residues, taking in both the cysteine and the phenylalanine. Here the CDR3 DNA is all that survives: 45 bases in frame from base 1. CDR1 is given as DFQATT and CDR2 as SNEGSKA, both from the germline V gene (reference sequence). Libraries were built with PCR. Sequencing took place on an Illumina HiSeq 2500. To normalize quantification of the TCRbeta repertoire, the TCR libraries were built with molecular barcoding that relied on unique molecular identifiers. Starting from the raw public reads, TCRdb applied fastp trimming at Q25, assembled clones with MiXCR and retained in-frame beta chains. Rows are unified per CDR3 protein, each entry keeping the most common DNA and genes. In this sample the table shows 450,000 to 700,000 distinct CDR3 sequences, roughly a quarter of which occur a single time. The ten largest clonotypes hold about 35% of the sample.

As concerns this clonotype: Its antigen is unknown. Base qualities are not at hand, and no much larger clone is one base apart.

This chain is built from TRBV20-1 and TRBJ2-7, and possibly TRBD2, on 6 matching bases. Material: PBMCs, obtained before TCRalphabeta/CD19-depleted stem cell transplant. This clonotype was obtained from a boy in the first two years of life with Wiskott-Aldrich syndrome, due to receive a stem cell transplant. The DNA is TGCAGTGCTAGCCTCAGGCTAGCGAGCTCCTACGAGCAGTACTTC. It translates as CSASLRLASSYEQYF.